Sequencing of this T cell receptor beta chain was carried out in a study of blood T cell repertoires in COVID-19. Using immunoSEQ multiplex PCR, the repertoire was profiled, and TCRdb retains in-frame clones only, with some absent. The data show fewer than 450,000 clones, roughly 90% seen once. CDR1 is MDHEN and CDR2 is SYDVKM in the germline V gene. Trimming cost V 7 bases and J 9 bases; bases outside gene matches: 8. CDR3 length: 14 residues. The V and J genes are TRBV28 and TRBJ1-6; TRBD1 matches at 8 bases. The sequence was collected from a woman aged 65 to 85 with COVID-19, enrolled during active disease. Sequencing used peripheral blood. The CDR3 DNA sequence: TGTGCCAGCATCAGGACAGGGCGGGTTTCACCCCTCCACTTT. Its translation is CASIRTGRVSPLHF.